Shown below are 10 T cell receptor beta chains from a single sample sequenced in a study of cytomegalovirus exposure and HLA in healthy donors. Assay: immunoSEQ multiplex PCR; the TCRdb copy retains only in-frame clones and omits some. This table holds a few hundred thousand clones, around 86% found once. The material sequenced was PBMCs. Receptors were obtained from a woman under 30 in good health and CMV-seronegative.

This chain uses TRBV5-1 with TRBJ2-7; a possible D gene is TRBD2 (5 bases). Trimming took 0 bases from V and 6 from J, leaving 22 bases between them. CDR1 SGHRS and CDR2 YFSETQ come from the germline V gene. The CDR3 runs to 17 residues. For the CDR3, the DNA is TGCGCCAGCAGCTTGGTGGTATTAGGGCCTAGCCCCTCCGAGCAGTACTTC. This gives the protein CASSLVVLGPSPSEQYF.

The V call is TRBV28, the J call TRBJ2-7; TRBD1 might be the D (6 bases). Germline lookup yields CDR1 MDHEN and CDR2 SYDVKM. The CDR3 extends over 15 amino acids. Trimming took off 1 base at V and 6 bases at J, with 16 bases between the two ends. DNA for the CDR3: TGTGCCAGCAGTTTATCTGGCCAGGGGCCAGGCGAGCAGTACTTC. It specifies CASSLSGQGPGEQYF. The full variable domain, rest sourced from reference TRBV28 and TRBJ2-7, is DVKVTQSSRYLVKRTGEKVFLECVQDMDHENMFWYRQDPGLGLRLIYFSYDVKMKEKGDIPEGYSVSREKKERFSLILESASTNQTSMYLCASSLSGQGPGEQYFGPGTRLTVT.

The chain combines TRBV11-2 with TRBJ1-6; D may be TRBD1 (5 bases). Trimming removed 5 bases at V and 10 bases at J, with 18 bases between. The CDR3 has 15 residues. Germline V lookup: CDR1 SGHAT, CDR2 FQNNGV. The CDR3 sequence is CASSTNQGFDSPLHF. The CDR3 DNA is TGTGCCAGCAGCACCAATCAGGGATTCGACTCACCCCTCCACTTT.

To note about this clone: This may be a read error, as it is one base from a much larger clone. This chain joins TRBV13 and TRBJ2-7, with 8 bases fitting TRBD1. The V and J ends lost 4 bases and 2 bases, in that order; junction bases with no gene match: 4. The CDR3 length is 14 residues. The germline V gene has CDR1 PRHDT and CDR2 FYEKMQ (reference sequence). This CDR3 reads CASSSGTGPYEQYF. CDR3 nucleotide sequence: TGTGCCAGCAGCTCCGGGACAGGACCCTACGAGCAGTACTTC.

CDR3 in amino acids: CASSEAGYETQYF. CDR3 nucleotides: TGTGCCAGCAGTGAGGCAGGGTACGAGACCCAGTACTTC. The V gene is TRBV2, the J gene TRBJ2-5; D is perhaps TRBD1 (5 bases). Germline V gene sequence: CDR1 SNHLY, CDR2 FYNNEI. The CDR3 extends over 13 amino acids. Trimming left V 3 bases short and J 5 bases short, with 10 bases between.

This clone appeared a few times. The chain couples TRBV7-2 to TRBJ2-1; no clear D gene. Germline CDR1 SGHTA, CDR2 FQGNSA. Trimming cost V 0 bases and J 2 bases, with 11 bases left between them. The length of the CDR3 is 16 residues. CDR3 sequence reads: CASSLAANPTYNEQFF. The CDR3 bases are TGTGCCAGCAGCTTAGCCGCTAACCCAACCTACAATGAGCAGTTCTTC. Full variable domain (remainder filled in from reference TRBV7-2 and TRBJ2-1): GAGVSQSPSNKVTEKGKDVELRCDPISGHTALYWYRQSLGQGLEFLIYFQGNSAPDKSGLPSDRFSAERTGGSVSTLTIQRTQQEDSAVYLCASSLAANPTYNEQFFGPGTRLTVL.

The V gene is TRBV5-1, the J gene TRBJ2-5; 7 nucleotides agree with TRBD1. V dropped 2 bases and J dropped 5; count of bases not matched to a gene: 6. Germline values: CDR1 SGHRS, CDR2 YFSETQ. There are 14 residues in the CDR3. This chain's CDR3 is CASSFNRGSETQYF. In DNA form, the CDR3 reads TGCGCCAGCAGCTTCAACAGGGGCTCGGAGACCCAGTACTTC.

V usage is TRBV7-9 and J usage is TRBJ2-5; 8 bases are a match to TRBD1. CDR1 SEHNR and CDR2 FQNEAQ come from the germline V gene (reference sequence). This CDR3 is 13 amino acids long. Germline trimming cut 5 bases from V and 5 bases from J; bases unmatched to any gene: 4. In DNA, the CDR3 is TGTGCCAGCAGCCGCCCAGGGGGCGAGACCCAGTACTTC. Its protein is CASSRPGGETQYF.

The gene calls are TRBV5-6 and TRBJ1-1; D perhaps matches TRBD1 (5 bases). This CDR3 is built from 14 residues. The germline V gene has CDR1 SGHDT and CDR2 YYEEEE. V dropped 5 bases and J dropped 0 bases, with 11 bases sitting between them. The CDR3 nucleotides are TGTGCCAGCAGGGATTGGGGCATGAACACTGAAGCTTTCTTT. Translation: CASRDWGMNTEAFF.

The CDR3 DNA follows: TGCGCCAGCAGCCAACCCGATGACTGGAGCAATCAGCCCCAGCATTTT. It codes for CASSQPDDWSNQPQHF. V gene TRBV4-3 combines with J gene TRBJ1-5, with D unresolved. This CDR3 is built from 16 residues. Germline V gene data show CDR1 as LGHNA and CDR2 as YSLEER. V lost 2 bases and J lost 1, with 12 bases in between.